This T cell receptor (beta chain) comes out of a study of blood T cell repertoires in COVID-19. CDR1 GTSNPN and CDR2 SVGIG come from the germline V gene (reference sequence). This CDR3 has 12 residues. With 3 bases removed from V and 6 bases from J, the gap between germline ends came to 6 bases. Method: immunoSEQ multiplex PCR; TCRdb's copy keeps in-frame clones and lacks some. The sample lists more than 65,000 clones; around 80% were seen once. The receptor was derived from a woman older than 75 with active or convalescent COVID-19. This chain uses TRBV30 with TRBJ1-6, with a tentative D call TRBD1 (6 bases). Material: peripheral blood. The CDR3 nucleotides are TGTGCCTGGAGGGGGGCTAATTCACCCCTCCACTTT. Amino acid sequence: CAWRGANSPLHF.